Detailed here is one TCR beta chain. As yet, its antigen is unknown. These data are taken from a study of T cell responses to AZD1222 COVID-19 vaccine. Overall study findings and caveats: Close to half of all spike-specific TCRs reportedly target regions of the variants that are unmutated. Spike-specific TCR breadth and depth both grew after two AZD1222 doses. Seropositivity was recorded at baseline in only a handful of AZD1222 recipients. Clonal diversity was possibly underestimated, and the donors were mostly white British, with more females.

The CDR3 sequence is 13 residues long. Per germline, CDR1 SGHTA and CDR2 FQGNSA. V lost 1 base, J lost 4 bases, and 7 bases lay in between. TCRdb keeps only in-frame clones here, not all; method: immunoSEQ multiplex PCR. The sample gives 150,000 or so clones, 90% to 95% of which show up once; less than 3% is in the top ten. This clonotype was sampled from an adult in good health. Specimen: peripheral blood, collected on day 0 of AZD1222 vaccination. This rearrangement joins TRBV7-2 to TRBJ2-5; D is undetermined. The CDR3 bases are TGTGCCAGCAGCTTAGGGTCGGGAGAGACCCAGTACTTC. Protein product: CASSLGSGETQYF.